Given below is one T cell receptor beta chain in context. It lacks a known antigen. No clone much larger than this one lies a single base away; base qualities are absent. These data originate in a study of blood T cells in healthy people across ages (dated by TCRdb to the mid-2010s). Some background on the complete study: In model experiments, template switching captured about one uniquely barcoded TCR beta cDNA molecule for every two T cells. Two additional independent replicas of 1 million unique cDNA reads from the same blood draw were analyzed for two donors (one aged 18 to 30 and one aged 80 or older). Donors of different ages were randomly distributed across sequencing lanes to avoid experimental bias. Age-related changes in TCR beta repertoire diversity were measured in the study by deep sequencing normalized with unique cDNA molecular identifiers. The donors were divided into four age groups: young (average around 16 years), middle-aged (over 35), aged (about 61) and long-lived (roughly 82).

The germline V gene (reference sequence) gives CDR1 as LNHNV and CDR2 as YYDKDF. From its cysteine to its phenylalanine, the CDR3 spans 16 amino acids. Only the CDR3 portion is preserved as DNA: 48 bases, with reading frame beginning at the first base. From V the trimming removes 0 bases and from J it removes 6 bases, while the gene matches leave 7 bases of the junction unaccounted for. The library relied on 5' RACE. TCRdb shows the sequencer as Illumina HiSeq 2500. A second 7 to 11 cycle PCR used a sample-barcoded 5' primer and a J-beta primer mix. A template-switch 5' adaptor carrying 12 random nucleotides introduced a unique molecular identifier onto each TCR beta cDNA molecule. Each sample yielded at least 2.5 million CDR3-containing paired-end reads. All of the RNA was converted into first-strand cDNA using the Mint cDNA synthesis kit, with a TRBC-specific oligonucleotide serving as the primer. Following uracil-DNA glycosylase treatment, all cDNA underwent a first 18-cycle PCR with the universal primers M1SS and BC2_uni_R. The paper's processing steps were these. For normalization, 1 million high-quality reads were randomly selected from each sample, with every read carrying a distinct molecular identifier. Reads with shared molecular identifiers were discarded instead of being binned into consensus sequences. MiTCR, run with a Q25 quality threshold and the strictest error-elimination algorithm, handled CDR3 identification, clonotype clustering and error correction. Lower-bound total TCR beta diversity was estimated with a nonparametric unseen species model using Euler transformation. The public reads were run again by TCRdb, first through fastp at Q25 and then through MiXCR, and only productive beta chains were kept. Every CDR3 protein is listed once, alongside the most common genes and DNA of its rows. Clone size and V and J calls follow TCRdb, not the original study. This sample is represented by around 1.5 million distinct CDR3 sequences; around 39% of them were singletons. Roughly 8.2% of the sample is in the top ten clones.

Systemically healthy Caucasian individuals from Russia, 39 in total and aged about 6 to 100 years, were included as donors. Around 10 milliliters of peripheral blood were collected from each donor into EDTA-treated Vacutainer tubes. PBMCs were isolated by Ficoll-Paque density-gradient centrifugation, with at least 7 million obtained per sample. Total RNA was extracted from PBMCs with Trizol reagent, with at least 5.5 micrograms obtained per sample. For every donor, an aliquot of PBMCs went through flow cytometry to measure the percentages of naive CD45RAhigh/CD27high T cells. The investigation overall reported the following: Compared with the aged group, the long-lived group had more naive CD4+ T cells, fewer expanded clones and increased TCR diversity, a pattern suggesting age selection. As age increased, observed TCR beta diversity per million T cells dropped in a roughly linear way, and a significant reduction was already evident by age 40. Donor CMV infection status was unknown, potentially confounding age-related changes in expanded clonotypes. Because profiling used bulk unsorted PBMCs, naive and antigen-experienced compartments could not be compared conclusively. A strong correlation was found between observed TCR beta diversity and the percentage of naive T cells measured by flow cytometry. Total diversity estimates from one million sequenced T cells were considered lower bounds and underestimates.

The sample consisted of blood. Recombination connected TRBV15 to TRBJ2-3; TRBD2 matches 9 bases in the middle. This TCR came from a woman in her late teens or twenties in good health. The bases are TGTGCCACCAGCAGAGATCTAGCGGGGATCTGGGATACGCAGTATTTT. The encoded protein is CATSRDLAGIWDTQYF.